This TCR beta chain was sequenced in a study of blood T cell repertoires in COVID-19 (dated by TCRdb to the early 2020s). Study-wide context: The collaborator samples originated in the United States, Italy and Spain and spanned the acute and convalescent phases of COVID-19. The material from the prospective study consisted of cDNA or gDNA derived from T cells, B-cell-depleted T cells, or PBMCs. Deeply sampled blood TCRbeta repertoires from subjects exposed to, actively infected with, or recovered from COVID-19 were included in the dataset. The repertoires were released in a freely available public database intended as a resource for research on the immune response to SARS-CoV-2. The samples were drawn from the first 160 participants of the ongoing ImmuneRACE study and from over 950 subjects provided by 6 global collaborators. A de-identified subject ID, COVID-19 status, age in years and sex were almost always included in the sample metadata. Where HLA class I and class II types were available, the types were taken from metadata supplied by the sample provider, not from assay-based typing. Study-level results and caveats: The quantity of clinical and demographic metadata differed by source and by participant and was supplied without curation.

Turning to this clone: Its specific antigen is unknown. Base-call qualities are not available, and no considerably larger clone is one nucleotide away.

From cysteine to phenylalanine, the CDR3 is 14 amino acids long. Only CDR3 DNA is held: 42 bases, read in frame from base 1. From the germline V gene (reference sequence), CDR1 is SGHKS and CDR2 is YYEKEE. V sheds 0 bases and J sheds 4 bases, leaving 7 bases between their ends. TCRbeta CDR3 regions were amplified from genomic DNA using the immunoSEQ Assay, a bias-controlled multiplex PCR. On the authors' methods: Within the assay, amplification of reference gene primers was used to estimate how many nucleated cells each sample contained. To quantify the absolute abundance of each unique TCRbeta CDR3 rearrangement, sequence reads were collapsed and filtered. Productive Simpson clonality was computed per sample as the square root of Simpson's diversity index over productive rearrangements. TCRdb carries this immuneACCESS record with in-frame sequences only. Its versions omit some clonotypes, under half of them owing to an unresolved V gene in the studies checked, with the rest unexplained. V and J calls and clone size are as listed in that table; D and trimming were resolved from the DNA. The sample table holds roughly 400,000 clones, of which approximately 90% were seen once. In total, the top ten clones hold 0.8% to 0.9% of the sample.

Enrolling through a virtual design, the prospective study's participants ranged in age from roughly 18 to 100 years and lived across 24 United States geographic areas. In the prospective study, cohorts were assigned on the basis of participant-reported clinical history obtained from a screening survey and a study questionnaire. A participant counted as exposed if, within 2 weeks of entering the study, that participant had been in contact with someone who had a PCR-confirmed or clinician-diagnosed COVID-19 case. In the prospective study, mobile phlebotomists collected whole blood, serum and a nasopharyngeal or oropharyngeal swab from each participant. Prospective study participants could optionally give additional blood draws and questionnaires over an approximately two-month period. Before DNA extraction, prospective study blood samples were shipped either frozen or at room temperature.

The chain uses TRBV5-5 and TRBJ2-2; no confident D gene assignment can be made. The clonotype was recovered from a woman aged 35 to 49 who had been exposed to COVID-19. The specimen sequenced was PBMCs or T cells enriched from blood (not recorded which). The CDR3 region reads CASSLGPGTGELFF. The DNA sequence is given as TGTGCCAGCAGCTTGGGCCCAGGCACCGGGGAGCTGTTTTTT.